This is a list of T cell receptor beta chains from one sample in a study of CXCR3-negative and CXCR3-positive naive CD8 T cells. TCRdb re-called the 5' RACE reads; one entry per CDR3 protein, DNA not given. Here the sample table reports tens of thousands of distinct CDR3 sequences. Sequenced sample: naive CXCR3- CD8+ T cells from blood. All receptors come from a human donor in good health. Some clones in this sample may be carry-over from other donors' samples. CDR3s include the opening cysteine and the closing phenylalanine or tryptophan. Each record gives: clone size, V gene, J gene, CDR3 protein. Clone size is shown for a subset of rows, as once, few, many or a class of expanded clone.

clone_size: -; v_call: TRBV5-1; j_call: TRBJ2-2; cdr3_aa: CAITTGQGATGELFF
clone_size: -; v_call: TRBV28; j_call: TRBJ2-3; cdr3_aa: CASSLSTTDTQYF
clone_size: -; v_call: TRBV20-1; j_call: TRBJ2-7; cdr3_aa: CSARGGRSSYEQYF
clone_size: -; v_call: TRBV20-1; j_call: TRBJ1-4; cdr3_aa: CSDTRGVEKLFF
clone_size: -; v_call: TRBV6-4; j_call: TRBJ2-1; cdr3_aa: CASSDPTGDHNEQFF
clone_size: -; v_call: TRBV6-2/TRBV6-3; j_call: TRBJ2-2; cdr3_aa: CASSPFRASTGELFF
clone_size: -; v_call: TRBV11-2; j_call: TRBJ2-7; cdr3_aa: CASSLGLAGTYEQYF
clone_size: -; v_call: TRBV6-1; j_call: TRBJ2-1; cdr3_aa: CASSPSPLGSSYNEQFF
clone_size: -; v_call: TRBV28; j_call: TRBJ2-1; cdr3_aa: CASRPTGGYNEQFF
clone_size: -; v_call: TRBV6-6; j_call: TRBJ1-6; cdr3_aa: CASSFDRGVSPLHF
clone_size: -; v_call: TRBV29-1; j_call: TRBJ2-3; cdr3_aa: CSVGAGGPDTQYF
clone_size: medium-sized; v_call: TRBV20-1; j_call: TRBJ2-7; cdr3_aa: CSARGDRDYEQYF
clone_size: -; v_call: TRBV20-1; j_call: TRBJ2-1; cdr3_aa: CSAIETGEDSYNEQFF
clone_size: -; v_call: TRBV19; j_call: TRBJ2-1; cdr3_aa: CASSPSRYNEQFF
clone_size: -; v_call: TRBV27; j_call: TRBJ2-3; cdr3_aa: CASSLSFKLTTDTQYF
clone_size: -; v_call: TRBV5-6; j_call: TRBJ2-1; cdr3_aa: CASEGSSYNEQFF
clone_size: -; v_call: TRBV5-1; j_call: TRBJ2-1; cdr3_aa: CASSLAERGVNEQFF
clone_size: -; v_call: TRBV12-3/TRBV12-4; j_call: TRBJ2-3; cdr3_aa: CASSFGGDGTDTQYF
clone_size: medium-sized; v_call: TRBV5-1; j_call: TRBJ1-2; cdr3_aa: CASTKQYDSEGLYGYTF
clone_size: -; v_call: TRBV28; j_call: TRBJ2-1; cdr3_aa: CASSPGALYNEQFF
clone_size: -; v_call: TRBV7-8; j_call: TRBJ2-7; cdr3_aa: CASSSRGGEYEQYF